This TCR beta chain is from a study of T-cell reconstitution after alpha-beta-depleted transplantation in children. This clonotype was picked up many times. Unique molecular identifiers were used in preparing the TCRbeta library. TCRdb re-analysed the PCR reads in MiXCR, keeping a single row per CDR3 protein. The table records 150,000 to 200,000 distinct CDR3 sequences, about 6.3% of them present only once. The J segment lost 3 bases and the V segment lost 5 bases, leaving 13 bases of the junction unmatched. Germline CDR1 MNHEY, CDR2 SVGAGI. CDR3 length: 18 residues. The receptor was derived from a human donor who donated a stem cell graft to a child with Wiskott-Aldrich syndrome. Sequencing was performed on PBMCs from the stem cell graft donor, taken from the stem cell graft. This chain links TRBV6-5 with TRBJ2-5, with 12 bases fitting TRBD2. In DNA form, the CDR3 reads TGTGCCAGCAGTCCGTCGAGACTAGCGGGGGAAAGAAAAGAGACCCAGTACTTC. This translates into CASSPSRLAGERKETQYF.